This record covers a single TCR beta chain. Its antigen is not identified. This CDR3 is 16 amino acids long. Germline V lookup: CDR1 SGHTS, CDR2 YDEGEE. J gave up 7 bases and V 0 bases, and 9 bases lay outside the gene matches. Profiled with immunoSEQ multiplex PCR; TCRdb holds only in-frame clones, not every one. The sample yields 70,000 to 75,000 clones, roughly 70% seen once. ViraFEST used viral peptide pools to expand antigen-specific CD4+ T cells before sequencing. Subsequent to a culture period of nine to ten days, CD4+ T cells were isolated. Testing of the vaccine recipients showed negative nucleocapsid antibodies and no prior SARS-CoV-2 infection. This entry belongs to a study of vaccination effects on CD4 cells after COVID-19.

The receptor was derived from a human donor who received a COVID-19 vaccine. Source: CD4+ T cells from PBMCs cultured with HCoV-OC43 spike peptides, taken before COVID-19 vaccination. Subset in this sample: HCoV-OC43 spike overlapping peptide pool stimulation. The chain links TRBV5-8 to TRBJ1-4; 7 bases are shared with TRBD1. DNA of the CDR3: TGTGCCAGCAGCTTGGTCGGGGACAGCCTGTCTGAAAAACTGTTTTTT. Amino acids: CASSLVGDSLSEKLFF.